This entry features one TCR beta chain sequence. The data derive from a study of T cell responses to AZD1222 COVID-19 vaccine. Clones were read by immunoSEQ multiplex PCR, and TCRdb kept only the in-frame ones, dropping some. The sample consists of some 130,000 clones, around 90% of them appearing once. The CDR3 has 12 amino acids. Per the germline V gene, CDR1 is SGHRS and CDR2 is YFSETQ. Trimming stripped 5 bases from V and 4 bases from J, with 9 bases between. The receptor was derived from an adult in good health. The chain recombines TRBV5-1 with TRBJ1-2; maybe TRBD1 (5 bases). The starting material was peripheral blood, obtained on day 0 of AZD1222 vaccination. The CDR3 loop is CASREGVYGYTF. In DNA, the CDR3 is TGCGCCAGCAGGGAAGGGGTCTATGGCTACACCTTC. Filled out from reference TRBV5-1 and TRBJ1-2, the complete variable domain reads KAGVTQTPRYLIKTRGQQVTLSCSPISGHRSVSWYQQTPGQGLQFLFEYFSETQRNKGNFPGRFSGRQFSNSRSEMNVSTLELGDSALYLCASREGVYGYTFGSGTRLTVV.